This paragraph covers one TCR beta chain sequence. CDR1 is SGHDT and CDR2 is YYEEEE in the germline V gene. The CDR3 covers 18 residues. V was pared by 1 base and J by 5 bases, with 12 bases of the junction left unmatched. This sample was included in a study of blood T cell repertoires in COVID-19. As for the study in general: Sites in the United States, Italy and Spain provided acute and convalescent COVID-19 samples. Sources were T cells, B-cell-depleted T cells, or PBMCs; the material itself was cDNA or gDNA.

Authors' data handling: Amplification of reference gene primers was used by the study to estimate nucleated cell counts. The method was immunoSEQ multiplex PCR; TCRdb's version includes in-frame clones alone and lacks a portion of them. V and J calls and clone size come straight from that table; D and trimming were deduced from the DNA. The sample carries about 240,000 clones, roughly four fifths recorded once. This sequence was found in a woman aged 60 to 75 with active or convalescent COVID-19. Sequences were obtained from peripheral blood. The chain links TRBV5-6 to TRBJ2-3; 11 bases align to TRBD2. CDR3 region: CASSLSLAGGLRGDTQYF. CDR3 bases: TGTGCCAGCAGCTTGTCCTTAGCGGGGGGGTTAAGAGGAGATACGCAGTATTTT.